Ten or more counts support the clone carrying this TCR beta chain. Its antigen is as yet unknown. The read ends 3 residues before the CDR3 terminus; that terminus is restored from the germline J gene. The data were taken from a study of T cell clonality in common variable immunodeficiency. Study-wide points: CVID patient heterogeneity limited repertoire-clinical complication correlations. In common variable immunodeficiency, TCR beta chains reportedly carried fewer deletions and N-nucleotide insertions. CVID subjects had higher TCRbeta clonality than healthy controls, most marked in about a third.

Sequencing used immunoSEQ multiplex PCR; TCRdb keeps in-frame clones, though not all of them. In total the sample includes about 40,000 clones, none of them seen once. In germline, CDR1 is SGHAT, CDR2 FQNNGV. This CDR3 region has 14 residues. Blood samples were heparinized, about 4.5 to 9 ml per donor. The sequence was obtained from a person between 18 and 75 years old in good health. Sequenced sample: peripheral blood mononuclear cells. The chain uses TRBV11-2 and TRBJ1-2; D is unclear. The CDR3 DNA, read in part, is TGTGCCAGCAGTCCAGAGGCAGGCCAAGTGAGA. Translated, it gives CASSPEAGQVR. The CDR3 reads in full as CASSPEAGQVRYTF.